This is a list of T cell receptor beta chains from one sample in a study of read filtering for tumor transcriptome and immune sequencing. TCRdb ran MiXCR on the reads and lists one entry per CDR3 protein. This table holds over 45,000 distinct CDR3 sequences, less than 25% found once. Sequencing input: a population of CD138-negative cells sorted from bone marrow. The receptors shown here come from a donor at least 40 years old with multiple myeloma. Both conserved end residues are part of each CDR3. D genes are given only for firm matches. Clone size is not always given. Where it is, it says once, few, many or a class for expanded clones.

size	D	length	J	V	CDR3	DNA
.	.	14	TRBJ2-7	TRBV5-1	CASSATDPYGEQYF	TGCGCCAGCAGCGCGACAGACCCTTATGGAGAGCAGTACTTC
many	TRBD2	14	TRBJ2-3	TRBV29-1	CSVTSGGAVDTQYF	TGCAGCGTGACTAGCGGGGGGGCCGTAGATACGCAGTATTTT
.	.	12	TRBJ2-1	TRBV28	CASSSLGFEQFF	TGTGCCAGCAGTTCACTGGGCTTTGAGCAGTTCTTC
few	TRBD1	17	TRBJ1-4	TRBV4-1	CASSYGQGAATNEKLFF	TGCGCCAGCAGCTACGGACAGGGTGCCGCAACTAATGAAAAACTGTTTTTT
few	.	13	TRBJ2-5	TRBV12-3/TRBV12-4	CASTGGGSETQYF	TGTGCCAGCACTGGAGGAGGGTCCGAGACCCAGTACTTC
many	TRBD1	14	TRBJ1-4	TRBV29-1	CSVSGQGANEKLFF	TGCAGCGTTTCCGGACAGGGCGCGAATGAAAAACTGTTTTTT
many	.	15	TRBJ2-1	TRBV11-3	CASSPGGGGYNEQFF	TGTGCCAGCAGCCCAGGGGGAGGGGGTTACAATGAGCAGTTCTTC
many	.	14	TRBJ2-2	TRBV2	CASRKTGNTGELFF	TGTGCCAGCAGGAAGACAGGGAACACCGGGGAGCTGTTTTTT
many	.	14	TRBJ2-7	TRBV7-2	CASSRWDGPYEQYF	TGTGCCAGCAGCCGCTGGGACGGACCCTACGAGCAGTACTTC
many	.	14	TRBJ2-2	TRBV19	CASSLEVNTGELFF	TGTGCCAGTAGTCTAGAGGTGAACACCGGGGAGCTGTTTTTT
few	.	14	TRBJ2-5	TRBV5-4	CASSLRTYQETQYF	TGTGCCAGCAGCTTGCGGACCTACCAAGAGACCCAGTACTTC
.	.	15	TRBJ1-5	TRBV12-3/TRBV12-4	CASSRWGGIGQPQHF	TGTGCCAGCAGCCGATGGGGGGGCATTGGACAGCCCCAGCATTTT
many	TRBD1	15	TRBJ1-1	TRBV28	CASSTGQGKYTEAFF	TGTGCCAGCAGTACAGGACAGGGAAAGTACACTGAAGCTTTCTTT
many	.	14	TRBJ2-5	TRBV4-2	CASSQAGFQETQYF	TGTGCCAGCAGCCAGGCAGGGTTTCAAGAGACCCAGTACTTC
.	TRBD1	15	TRBJ2-7	TRBV6-5	CASSYSMTGIYEQYF	TGTGCCAGCAGTTACTCGATGACAGGGATCTACGAGCAGTACTTC
many	.	11	TRBJ2-7	TRBV2	CASLDSYEQYF	TGTGCCAGCCTTGACAGCTACGAGCAGTACTTC
.	.	16	TRBJ1-4	TRBV3-1	CASSQGGGAGNEKLFF	TGTGCCAGCAGCCAAGGTGGCGGGGCGGGTAATGAAAAACTGTTTTTT
many	TRBD2	14	TRBJ2-1	TRBV14	CASSQDSSGRSVFF	TGTGCCAGCAGCCAAGATTCGAGCGGGAGGTCCGTGTTCTTC
many	TRBD2	15	TRBJ2-1	TRBV6-6	CASRTAGVGYNEQFF	TGTGCCAGCAGAACCGCGGGAGTGGGTTACAATGAGCAGTTCTTC
.	.	15	TRBJ2-3	TRBV12-3/TRBV12-4	CASSLGQGAGGTQYF	TGTGCCAGCAGTTTAGGGCAGGGGGCGGGAGGTACGCAGTATTTT
many	.	15	TRBJ1-1	TRBV28	CASSLGRRRSTEAFF	TGTGCCAGCAGTTTGGGTAGAAGGAGGAGCACTGAAGCTTTCTTT
.	TRBD2	14	TRBJ2-3	TRBV30	CAWNPGLTTDTQYF	TGTGCCTGGAATCCGGGACTAACCACAGATACGCAGTATTTT
many	.	16	TRBJ2-5	TRBV10-3	CAIRGRETRDQETQYF	TGTGCCATCAGGGGACGGGAGACCCGGGACCAAGAGACCCAGTACTTC
many	.	13	TRBJ1-1	TRBV5-1	CASSLEGHTEAFF	TGCGCCAGCAGCTTGGAAGGTCACACTGAAGCTTTCTTT
many	.	13	TRBJ1-4	TRBV6-5	CAAKDGLNEKLFF	TGTGCCGCAAAGGACGGTCTTAATGAAAAACTGTTTTTT
.	TRBD2	14	TRBJ2-7	TRBV28	CASGRTSGSYEQYF	TGCGCCAGCGGCAGGACTAGCGGGTCCTACGAGCAGTACTTC
.	.	11	TRBJ2-7	TRBV27	CASILQYEQYF	TGTGCCAGCATTTTACAGTACGAGCAGTACTTC
many	TRBD1	15	TRBJ2-7	TRBV6-5	CASSLGTAEAYEQYF	TGTGCCAGCAGCCTCGGGACAGCGGAGGCCTACGAGCAGTACTTC
medium-sized	TRBD2	18	TRBJ2-1	TRBV20-1	CSAPGTSDPRATADEQFF	TGCAGTGCCCCCGGGACTAGCGACCCTAGGGCTACAGCGGATGAGCAGTTCTTC
few	.	12	TRBJ1-1	TRBV29-1	CSVDGRGTEAFF	TGCAGCGTTGATGGAAGGGGCACTGAAGCTTTCTTT
many	.	13	TRBJ1-1	TRBV20-1	CSARVPGDTEAFF	TGCAGTGCTAGAGTGCCAGGGGACACTGAAGCTTTCTTT
many	TRBD2	14	TRBJ2-2	TRBV29-1	CSVASGRRAGELFF	TGCAGCGTGGCCAGCGGGAGAAGAGCCGGGGAGCTGTTTTTT
many	.	14	TRBJ2-1	TRBV20-1	CSARAPTRPHEQFF	TGCAGTGCTAGAGCCCCAACTAGACCCCATGAGCAGTTCTTC
many	.	15	TRBJ1-5	TRBV28	CASSFGRDSNQPQHF	TGTGCCAGCAGTTTTGGGCGAGATAGCAATCAGCCCCAGCATTTT